The clone carrying this T cell receptor beta chain was detected only once. No antigen is known for it. The data stem from a study of T cell repertoires in cytomegalovirus infection. The wider study: HLA-B-restricted CMV epitopes that are well studied, plus recently identified HLA-C-restricted ones, were used by the study. Signatures in public TCR beta sequences pointed to both CMV infection and matching HLA type.

Study-wide findings and caveats: CMV-specific HLA-C-restricted TCR beta clonotypes dominated the ex vivo response. Pooled public TCR beta family frequency picked out CMV carriers with the relevant HLA.

One entry per CDR3 protein results from TCRdb running MiXCR on the reads. The sample yields under 500,000 distinct CDR3 sequences, roughly 43% seen once. CDR3 length: 15 amino acids. V lost 4 bases and J lost 4, with 17 bases in between. Looked up from germline, CDR1 is MNHEY and CDR2 is SMNVEV (reference sequence). The gene calls are TRBV27 and TRBJ2-7; weak D call: TRBD1 (5 bases). The sequence derives from a human donor in good health (CMV status not recorded). Some clones in this sample may be carry-over from other donors' samples. Material: cultured PBMCs, obtained from culture after CMV antigen stimulation. In DNA form, the CDR3 reads TGTGCCAGCAGTTCACAGGCGCTCCTAAAATACGAGCAGTACTTC. Amino acids: CASSSQALLKYEQYF.